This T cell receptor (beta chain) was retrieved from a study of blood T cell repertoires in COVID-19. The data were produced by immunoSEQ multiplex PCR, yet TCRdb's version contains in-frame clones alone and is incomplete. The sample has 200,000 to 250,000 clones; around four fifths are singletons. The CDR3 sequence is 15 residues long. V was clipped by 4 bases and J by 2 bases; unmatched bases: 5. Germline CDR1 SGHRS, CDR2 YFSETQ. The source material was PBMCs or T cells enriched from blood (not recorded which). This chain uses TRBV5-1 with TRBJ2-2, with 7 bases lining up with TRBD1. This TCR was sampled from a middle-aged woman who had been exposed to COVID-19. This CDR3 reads CASSKGAGNTGELFF. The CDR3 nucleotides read TGCGCCAGCAGCAAGGGGGCGGGCAACACCGGGGAGCTGTTTTTT. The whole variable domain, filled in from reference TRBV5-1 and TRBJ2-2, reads KAGVTQTPRYLIKTRGQQVTLSCSPISGHRSVSWYQQTPGQGLQFLFEYFSETQRNKGNFPGRFSGRQFSNSRSEMNVSTLELGDSALYLCASSKGAGNTGELFFGEGSRLTVL.